This TCR beta chain appears in the sequencing data of a study of blood T cells in healthy people across ages. The V gene lost 3 bases and the J gene lost 10 bases, with 13 bases spanning the gap. This CDR3 has 12 amino acids. Sample-barcoded 5' priming and a J-beta primer mix drove a second PCR of about 6 to 12 cycles. TCRdb ran MiXCR on the 5' RACE reads and lists one entry per CDR3 protein. The sample holds more than 1,400,000 distinct CDR3 sequences, about 40% seen once. Sequenced input: blood. The TCR sequence derives from a woman under 30 in good health. The V and J genes are TRBV12-3 or TRBV12-4 and TRBJ2-7; no clear D gene. CDR3 in amino acids: CASSLSELKQYF. CDR3 nucleotides: TGTGCCAGCAGTTTGAGTGAGTTGAAACAGTACTTC.